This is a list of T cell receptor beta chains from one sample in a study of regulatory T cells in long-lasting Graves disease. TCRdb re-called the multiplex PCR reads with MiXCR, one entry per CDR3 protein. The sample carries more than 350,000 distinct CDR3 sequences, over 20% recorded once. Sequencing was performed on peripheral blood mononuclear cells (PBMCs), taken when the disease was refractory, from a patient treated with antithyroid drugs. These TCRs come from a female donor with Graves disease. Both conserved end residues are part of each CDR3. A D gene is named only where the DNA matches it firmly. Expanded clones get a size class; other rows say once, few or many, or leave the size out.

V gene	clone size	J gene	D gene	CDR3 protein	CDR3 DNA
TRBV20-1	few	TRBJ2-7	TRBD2	CSARPGGTYEQYF	TGCAGTGCTCGCCCGGGGGGGACCTACGAGCAGTACTTC
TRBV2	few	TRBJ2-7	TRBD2	CASSDTGGWSYEQYF	TGTGCCAGCAGTGATACGGGAGGGTGGTCCTACGAGCAGTACTTC
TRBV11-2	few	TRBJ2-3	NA	CASRALGGTQYF	TGTGCCAGCAGAGCGTTGGGAGGTACGCAGTATTTT
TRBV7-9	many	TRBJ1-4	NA	CASSLQNDLATNEKLFF	TGTGCCAGCAGCTTACAAAACGACCTCGCAACTAATGAAAAACTGTTTTTT
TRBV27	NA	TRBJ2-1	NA	CASTALRWLSYNEQFF	TGTGCCAGCACGGCGTTGCGGTGGCTCTCCTACAATGAGCAGTTCTTC
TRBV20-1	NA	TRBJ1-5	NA	CSATGGVEAQHF	TGCAGTGCCACTGGGGGGGTTGAAGCCCAGCATTTT
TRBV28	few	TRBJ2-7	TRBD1	CARDRAYEQYF	TGTGCCAGGGACAGGGCCTACGAGCAGTACTTC
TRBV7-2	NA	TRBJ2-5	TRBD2	CASTSFSGRAQETQYF	TGTGCCAGCACCTCCTTTAGCGGGAGGGCCCAAGAGACCCAGTACTTC
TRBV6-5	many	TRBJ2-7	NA	CASSSMGSYEQYF	TGTGCCAGCAGTTCCATGGGGTCCTACGAGCAGTACTTC
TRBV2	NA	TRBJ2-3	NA	CASRPGRKSTDTQYF	TGTGCCAGCAGGCCGGGACGGAAAAGCACAGATACGCAGTATTTT
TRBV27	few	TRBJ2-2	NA	CASSTGPVANTGELFF	TGTGCCAGCAGTACAGGGCCCGTCGCGAACACCGGGGAGCTGTTTTTT
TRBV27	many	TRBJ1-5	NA	CASSLNPWTASNQPQHF	TGTGCCAGCAGTTTAAACCCCTGGACAGCTAGCAATCAGCCCCAGCATTTT
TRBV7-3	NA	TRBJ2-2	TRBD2	CASSFSTSGSAGELFF	TGTGCCAGCAGCTTCTCGACTAGCGGGTCGGCCGGGGAGCTGTTTTTT
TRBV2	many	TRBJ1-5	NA	CASKEGQGGQPQHF	TGTGCCAGCAAAGAGGGCCAGGGAGGTCAGCCCCAGCATTTT
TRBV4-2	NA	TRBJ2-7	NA	CASSPSDQPSGYEQYF	TGTGCCAGCAGCCCCTCGGACCAGCCTTCGGGCTACGAGCAGTACTTC
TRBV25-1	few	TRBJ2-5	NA	CASSRLGETQYF	TGTGCCAGCAGCCGACTGGGCGAGACCCAGTACTTC
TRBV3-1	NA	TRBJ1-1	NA	CASSPRGQNTEAFF	TGTGCCAGCAGCCCCCGGGGACAGAACACTGAAGCTTTCTTT
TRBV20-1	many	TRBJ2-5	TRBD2	CSARGPGLAGVETQYF	TGCAGTGCTAGGGGGCCGGGACTAGCGGGAGTGGAGACCCAGTACTTC
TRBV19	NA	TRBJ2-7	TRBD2	CASSIQREASYEQYF	TGTGCCAGTAGTATTCAGCGGGAGGCATCCTACGAGCAGTACTTC
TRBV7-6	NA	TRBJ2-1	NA	CASSLGQPGNEQFF	TGTGCCAGCAGCTTAGGACAACCGGGCAATGAGCAGTTCTTC
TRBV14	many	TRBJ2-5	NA	CASSQSLETQYF	TGTGCCAGCAGCCAAAGCTTGGAGACCCAGTACTTC
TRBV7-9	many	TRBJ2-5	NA	CASSLVTNGETQYF	TGTGCCAGCAGCTTAGTCACCAACGGGGAGACCCAGTACTTC
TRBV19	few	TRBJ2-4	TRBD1	CASSADRGNIQYF	TGTGCCAGTAGTGCGGACAGGGGAAACATTCAGTACTTC
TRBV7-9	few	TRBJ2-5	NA	CASSLTSPTGQETQYF	TGTGCCAGCAGCTTAACTAGCCCGACGGGGCAAGAGACCCAGTACTTC
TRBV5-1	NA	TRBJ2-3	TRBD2	CASSPAGTSGTDTQYF	TGCGCCAGCAGCCCGGCCGGGACTAGCGGCACAGATACGCAGTATTTT
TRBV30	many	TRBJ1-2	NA	CAWSPHTGRDYGYTF	TGTGCCTGGAGTCCCCACACAGGACGGGACTATGGCTACACCTTC
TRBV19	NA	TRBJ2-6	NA	CASSIQGYGANVLTF	TGTGCCAGTAGTATTCAGGGGTATGGGGCCAACGTCCTGACTTTC
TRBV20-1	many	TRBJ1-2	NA	CSAHQGTDNYGYTF	TGCAGTGCCCACCAGGGGACTGACAACTATGGCTACACCTTC
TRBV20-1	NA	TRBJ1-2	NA	CSATGGASGYTF	TGCAGTGCTACGGGGGGCGCCTCTGGCTACACCTTC
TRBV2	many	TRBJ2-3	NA	CASSSPDTQYF	TGTGCCAGCAGTAGCCCAGATACGCAGTATTTT
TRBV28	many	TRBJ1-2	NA	CASSLAFMYKRYNYGYTF	TGTGCCAGCAGTTTGGCATTCATGTACAAGAGATATAACTATGGCTACACCTTC
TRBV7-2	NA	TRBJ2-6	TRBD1	CASSLSAGGFAGANVLTF	TGTGCCAGCAGCTTATCAGCAGGGGGCTTCGCTGGGGCCAACGTCCTGACTTTC
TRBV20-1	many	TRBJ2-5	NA	CSARDLLPTQYF	TGCAGTGCTAGAGATCTTCTCCCGACCCAGTACTTC
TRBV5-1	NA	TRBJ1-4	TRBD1	CASSLGTGATNEKLFF	TGCGCCAGCAGCTTGGGGACAGGAGCAACTAATGAAAAACTGTTTTTT
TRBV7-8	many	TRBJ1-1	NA	CASTGHTEAFF	TGTGCCAGCACAGGGCACACTGAAGCTTTCTTT
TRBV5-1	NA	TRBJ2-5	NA	CASSLATVGRETQYF	TGCGCCAGCAGCTTGGCGACAGTCGGCCGGGAGACCCAGTACTTC
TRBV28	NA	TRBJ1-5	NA	CASSQPGVGGMNQPQHF	TGTGCCAGCAGTCAACCAGGGGTCGGGGGAATGAATCAGCCCCAGCATTTT
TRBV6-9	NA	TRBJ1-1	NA	CASSYRWGTEAFF	TGTGCCAGCAGTTACAGGTGGGGCACTGAAGCTTTCTTT
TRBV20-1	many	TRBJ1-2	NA	CSASQYQGLDGYTF	TGCAGTGCTAGCCAATACCAGGGTCTGGACGGCTACACCTTC
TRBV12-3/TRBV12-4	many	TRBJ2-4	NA	CASSFGPAKNIQYF	TGTGCCAGCAGTTTCGGCCCTGCCAAAAACATTCAGTACTTC
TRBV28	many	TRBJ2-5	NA	CASSSPGRAQETQYF	TGTGCCAGCAGTTCCCCCGGTCGGGCTCAAGAGACCCAGTACTTC
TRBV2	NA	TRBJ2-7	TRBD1	CASSETILGTGRSYEQYF	TGTGCCAGCAGTGAAACGATCCTTGGGACAGGGCGATCCTACGAGCAGTACTTC
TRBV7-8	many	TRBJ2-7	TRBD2	CASSFSGSRVEQYF	TGTGCCAGCAGCTTTAGCGGGAGCCGGGTCGAGCAGTACTTC
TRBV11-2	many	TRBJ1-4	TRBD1	CASRLQGAPEKLFF	TGTGCCAGCAGATTACAGGGGGCGCCTGAAAAACTGTTTTTT
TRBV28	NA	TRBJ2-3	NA	CASSSHSRAPSTDTQYF	TGTGCCAGCAGTTCTCACTCCCGGGCCCCTAGCACAGATACGCAGTATTTT
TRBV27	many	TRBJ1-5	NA	CASSLSIQGYQPQHF	TGTGCCAGCAGTTTATCGATTCAGGGCTATCAGCCCCAGCATTTT
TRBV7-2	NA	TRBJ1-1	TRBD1	CASSLAESPFGQGDTEAFF	TGTGCCAGCAGCTTAGCCGAGAGTCCCTTCGGACAGGGGGACACTGAAGCTTTCTTT
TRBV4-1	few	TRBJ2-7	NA	CASSQDAITYEQYF	TGCGCCAGCAGCCAAGATGCCATAACCTACGAGCAGTACTTC
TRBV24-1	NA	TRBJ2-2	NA	CATSDSEAEGWRELFF	TGTGCCACCAGTGACAGTGAGGCGGAGGGGTGGCGGGAGCTGTTTTTT
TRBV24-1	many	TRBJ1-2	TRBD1	CATSDFGQGRDGYTF	TGTGCCACCAGTGATTTCGGACAGGGAAGAGATGGCTACACCTTC